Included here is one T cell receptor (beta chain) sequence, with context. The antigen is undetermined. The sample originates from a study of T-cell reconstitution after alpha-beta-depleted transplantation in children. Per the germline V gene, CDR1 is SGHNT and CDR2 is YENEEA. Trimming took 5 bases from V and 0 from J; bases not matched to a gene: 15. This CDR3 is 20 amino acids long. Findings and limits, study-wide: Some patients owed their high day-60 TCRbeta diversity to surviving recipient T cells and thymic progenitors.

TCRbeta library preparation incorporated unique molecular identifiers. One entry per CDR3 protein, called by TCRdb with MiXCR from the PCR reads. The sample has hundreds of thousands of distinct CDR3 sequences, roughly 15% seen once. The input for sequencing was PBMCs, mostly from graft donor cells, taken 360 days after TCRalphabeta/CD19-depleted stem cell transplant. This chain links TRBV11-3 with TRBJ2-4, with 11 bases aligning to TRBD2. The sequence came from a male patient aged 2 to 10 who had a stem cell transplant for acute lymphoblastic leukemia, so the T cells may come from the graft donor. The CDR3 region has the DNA TGTGCCAGCAGCCCCCGACTAGCGGGGAGGATGGGGGTAGCCAAAAACATTCAGTACTTC. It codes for CASSPRLAGRMGVAKNIQYF. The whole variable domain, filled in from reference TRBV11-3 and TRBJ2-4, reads EAGVVQSPRYKIIEKKQPVAFWCNPISGHNTLYWYLQNLGQGPELLIRYENEEAVDDSQLPKDRFSAERLKGVDSTLKIQPAELGDSAVYLCASSPRLAGRMGVAKNIQYFGAGTRLSVL.